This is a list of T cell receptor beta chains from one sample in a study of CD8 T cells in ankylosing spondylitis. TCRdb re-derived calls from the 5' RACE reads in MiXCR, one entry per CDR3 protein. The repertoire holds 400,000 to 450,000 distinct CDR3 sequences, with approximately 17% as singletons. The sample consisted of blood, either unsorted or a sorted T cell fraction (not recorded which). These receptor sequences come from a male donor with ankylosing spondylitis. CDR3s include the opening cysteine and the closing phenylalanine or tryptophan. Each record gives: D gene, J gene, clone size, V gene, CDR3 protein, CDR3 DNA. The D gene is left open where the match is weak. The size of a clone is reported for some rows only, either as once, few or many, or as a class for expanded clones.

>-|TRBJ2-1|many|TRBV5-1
CASSLGQRYNEQFF
TGCGCCAGCAGCTTGGGACAGAGGTACAATGAGCAGTTCTTC
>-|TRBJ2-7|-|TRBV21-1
CASSKVQRERDLREQYF
TGTGCCAGCAGCAAAGTCCAGAGGGAGCGGGACCTCCGGGAGCAGTACTTC
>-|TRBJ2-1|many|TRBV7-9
CASRPTGDEQFF
TGTGCCAGCAGACCCACGGGGGATGAGCAGTTCTTC
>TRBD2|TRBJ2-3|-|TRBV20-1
CSASRTSGGPTDTQYF
TGCAGTGCTAGCCGGACTAGCGGGGGACCCACAGATACGCAGTATTTT
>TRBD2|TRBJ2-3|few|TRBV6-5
CASSYTGGDTQYF
TGTGCCAGCAGTTACACGGGGGGAGATACGCAGTATTTT
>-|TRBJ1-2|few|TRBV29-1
CSVDSQQSYGYTF
TGCAGCGTTGACTCCCAACAGAGCTATGGCTACACCTTC
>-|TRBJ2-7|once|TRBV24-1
CATSDDYEQYF
TGTGCCACCAGCGACGACTACGAGCAGTACTTC
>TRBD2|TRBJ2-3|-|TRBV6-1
CASSRASGRGDTQYF
TGTGCCAGCAGCCGGGCTAGCGGGAGGGGAGATACGCAGTATTTT
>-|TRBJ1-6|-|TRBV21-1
CAGQGGAYNSPLHF
TGTGCCGGACAGGGAGGCGCCTATAATTCACCCCTCCACTTT
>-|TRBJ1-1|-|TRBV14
CASSQTDRLRTEAFF
TGTGCCAGCAGCCAAACTGACAGGTTAAGAACTGAAGCTTTCTTT
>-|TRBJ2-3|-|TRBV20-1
CSATGMEPTDTQYF
TGCAGTGCTACAGGGATGGAACCGACAGATACGCAGTATTTT
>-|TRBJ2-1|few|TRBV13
CASSTGPPGLSNEQFF
TGTGCCAGCAGCACGGGACCTCCTGGGCTGAGCAATGAGCAGTTCTTC